A single sample is the source of the 30 T cell receptor beta chains below, sequenced in a study of sequential checkpoint blockade in melanoma. As to treatment: randomized to nivolumab then ipilimumab (arm A) or the reverse (arm B). The protocol was immunoSEQ multiplex PCR, while the TCRdb copy is restricted to in-frame clones and leaves out a portion. The sample holds some 11,000 clones, about 80% seen once. The sample was CD8+ T cells sorted from blood (inferred from file names), taken from a patient given nivolumab and ipilimumab in sequence. These TCRs come from a human donor with melanoma.

The chain uses TRBV5-6 and TRBJ1-5; the D is unclear. The V gene lost 0 bases and the J gene lost 9 bases, with 7 bases spanning the gap. The CDR3 is made up of 12 amino acids. The germline V gene has CDR1 SGHDT and CDR2 YYEEEE. The DNA of the CDR3 is TGTGCCAGCAGCTTGGGCCCAGGGCCCCAGCATTTT. Translation gives CASSLGPGPQHF.

A single count supports this clone. This chain links TRBV28 with TRBJ2-7; 7 nucleotides agree with TRBD1. The V gene end was trimmed by 5 bases and the J gene end by 4 bases; junction bases not matched to a gene: 8. Germline CDR1 reads MDHEN; CDR2 reads SYDVKM. The CDR3 extends over 14 amino acids. In nucleotides, the CDR3 is TGTGCCAGCAGTCCTACAGGGGTTGGGTACGAGCAGTACTTC. Translating it yields CASSPTGVGYEQYF.

This clone has just a few counts. A far bigger clonotype differs at one base, so this is likely a read error. The chain carries TRBV4-2 and TRBJ2-7; 7 bases agree with TRBD1. Germline CDR1 reads LGHNA; CDR2 reads YNFKEQ. This CDR3 contains 16 residues. This chain's CDR3 is CGSSQDSWAGGYEQYF. The CDR3 DNA follows: TGTGGCAGCAGCCAAGATTCGTGGGCAGGGGGCTACGAGCAGTACTTC.

The chain links TRBV28 to TRBJ1-1, with TRBD1 matching over 9 bases. Trimming at V came to 8 bases and at J to 4 bases, leaving 11 bases not matched to a gene. Germline CDR1 MDHEN, CDR2 SYDVKM. The CDR3 contains 15 residues. The chain's CDR3 is CASLLIQGAVTEAFF. DNA of the CDR3: TGTGCCAGCCTCCTAATACAGGGGGCAGTCACTGAAGCTTTCTTT.

The chain links TRBV7-6 to TRBJ2-7; a possible D gene is TRBD1 (6 bases). The CDR3 has 15 residues. The germline V gene encodes CDR1 SGHVS and CDR2 FNYEAQ. Trimming removed 5 bases at V and 7 bases at J, with 21 bases between. The CDR3: CASSGSLAGAWEQYF. CDR3 nucleotide sequence: TGTGCCAGCAGCGGATCCCTAGCAGGGGCGTGGGAGCAGTACTTC.

The chain links TRBV27 to TRBJ2-5; 12 nucleotides match TRBD2. J gave up 5 bases and V 4 bases, and 5 bases lay outside the gene matches. CDR3 size: 15 residues. The germline V gene encodes CDR1 MNHEY and CDR2 SMNVEV (reference sequence). The CDR3 loop reads CASSWGLAGGETQYF. In DNA form, the CDR3 reads TGTGCCAGCAGTTGGGGACTAGCGGGCGGTGAGACCCAGTACTTC.

This sequence joins TRBV7-2 and TRBJ2-1; TRBD2 matches 10 bases. CDR3 length: 19 amino acids. Germline lookup yields CDR1 SGHTA and CDR2 FQGNSA. Trimming took 4 bases from V and 0 from J; bases not matched to a gene: 12. The CDR3 region is CASSSPRTSGHGSYNEQFF. In nucleotides, the CDR3 is TGTGCCAGCAGCTCCCCTAGGACTAGCGGACATGGCTCCTACAATGAGCAGTTCTTC. Full variable domain (missing parts from reference TRBV7-2 and TRBJ2-1): GAGVSQSPSNKVTEKGKDVELRCDPISGHTALYWYRQSLGQGLEFLIYFQGNSAPDKSGLPSDRFSAERTGGSVSTLTIQRTQQEDSAVYLCASSSPRTSGHGSYNEQFFGPGTRLTVL.

This rearrangement joins TRBV28 to TRBJ2-5; 7 nucleotides align to TRBD1. The V gene's germline CDR1 is MDHEN and CDR2 SYDVKM. Unmatched junction bases numbered 2, after V lost 5 bases and J lost 2 bases. The CDR3 consists of 13 residues. CDR3 loop: CASSPQGQETQYF. The CDR3 region has the DNA TGTGCCAGCAGTCCACAGGGGCAAGAGACCCAGTACTTC.

J is TRBJ2-6 and V is TRBV2; D is uncertain. Deletions cut 0 bases from V and 0 bases from J, with 21 bases between. The CDR3 spans 21 residues. The germline CDR1 and CDR2 sequences are SNHLY and FYNNEI. The CDR3 bases are TGTGCCAGCAGTGAAGCGCGACCAGCGTGGGTTACGATCTCTGGGGCCAACGTCCTGACTTTC. Translating it yields CASSEARPAWVTISGANVLTF.

The rearrangement links TRBV13 to TRBJ2-5, with 8 bases matching TRBD2. The germline gives CDR1 PRHDT, CDR2 FYEKMQ (reference sequence). The CDR3 sequence is 15 residues long. V was pared by 1 base and J by 5 bases, with 6 bases of the junction left unmatched. This CDR3 is CASSLAGGLGETQYF. In nucleotides, the CDR3 is TGTGCCAGCAGCTTAGCGGGAGGGCTCGGGGAGACCCAGTACTTC.

This chain uses TRBV27 with TRBJ2-1; no reliable D call. Germline V gives CDR1 MNHEY, CDR2 SMNVEV (reference sequence). V lost 8 bases, J lost 0 bases, and 14 bases lay in between. This CDR3 spans 15 amino acids. CDR3 sequence (DNA): TGTGCCAGCTCACGACTCGAGAGCTCCTACAATGAGCAGTTCTTC. This codes for CASSRLESSYNEQFF.

This rearrangement joins TRBV9 to TRBJ2-1, with a weak D call TRBD1 (6 bases). Germline values: CDR1 SGDLS, CDR2 YYNGEE. The V end was cut by 3 bases, the J end by 5 bases, with 15 bases between. This CDR3 spans 15 amino acids. The CDR3 DNA follows: TGTGCCAGCAGCGACACAGGGTTCGGGCACAATGAGCAGTTCTTC. Protein product: CASSDTGFGHNEQFF.

J is TRBJ1-1 and V is TRBV5-1; perhaps TRBD1 as D (6 bases). In germline, CDR1 is SGHRS, CDR2 YFSETQ. This CDR3 is 17 amino acids long. V lost 1 base and J 1 base, leaving 17 bases between the germline ends. The DNA of the CDR3 is TGCGCCAGCAGCTTGTCGTGGGCAGGGGAAGGGAACACTGAAGCTTTCTTT. Translation gives CASSLSWAGEGNTEAFF.

The CDR3 protein is CASSSGGWTEAFF. The CDR3 region has the DNA TGTGCCAGCAGTTCAGGAGGTTGGACTGAAGCTTTCTTT. The V and J genes are TRBV27 and TRBJ1-1; D gene ambiguous. The CDR3 loop spans 13 amino acids. Trimming removed 4 bases from V and 5 bases from J, with 11 bases in between. Germline CDR1 is MNHEY and CDR2 is SMNVEV (reference sequence).

The V and J genes are TRBV18 and TRBJ1-2; possibly TRBD1 for D (5 bases). V was pared by 1 base and J by 6 bases, with 15 bases between. The V gene's germline CDR1 is KGHSH and CDR2 LQKENI. The CDR3 loop spans 15 amino acids. The DNA of the CDR3 is TGTGCCAGCTCACCACGGGAAGGGGAAAAGGATGGCTACACCTTC. It is translated as CASSPREGEKDGYTF.

This sequence joins TRBV4-3 and TRBJ2-1, with D perhaps matching TRBD2 (5 bases). Trimming removed 1 base from V and 5 bases from J, with 9 bases in between. Looked up from germline, CDR1 is LGHNA and CDR2 is YSLEER. The length of the CDR3 is 14 residues. The chain's CDR3 is CASSQVALDNEQFF. CDR3 DNA: TGCGCCAGCAGCCAAGTCGCACTAGACAATGAGCAGTTCTTC.

The chain recombines TRBV19 with TRBJ2-5; unclear D gene. CDR3 size: 14 residues. The germline CDR1 and CDR2 sequences are LNHDA and SQIVND (reference sequence). The ends were cut back, 5 bases at V and 1 base at J, with 11 bases in the middle. The CDR3 loop is CASSVTSGQETQYF. The CDR3 DNA sequence: TGTGCCAGTAGTGTAACTTCAGGCCAAGAGACCCAGTACTTC.

This sequence joins TRBV6-1 and TRBJ2-7, with TRBD1 as a possible D gene (5 bases). V was cut by 2 bases and J by 3 bases, with 14 bases left in between. The germline gives CDR1 MNHNS, CDR2 SASEGT. The CDR3 has 15 residues. The CDR3 loop reads CASSEWVTELYEQYF. CDR3 DNA sequence: TGTGCCAGCAGTGAATGGGTGACAGAACTCTACGAGCAGTACTTC.

The rearrangement links TRBV30 to TRBJ1-3; D gene uncertain. This CDR3 spans 11 amino acids. Germline CDR1 and CDR2: GTSNPN and SVGIG (reference sequence). Trimming left V 0 bases short and J 10 bases short, with 7 bases between. The CDR3 protein is CAWSVLRTIYF. In DNA form, the CDR3 reads TGTGCCTGGAGTGTACTCCGGACCATATATTTT.

A word on this clone: Additional DNA sequences in this sample encode the identical CDR3. This rearrangement joins TRBV4-1 to TRBJ1-1; D might be TRBD1 (6 bases). This CDR3 has 14 amino acids. Germline CDR1 MGHRA, CDR2 YSYEKL. Trimming shortened V by 4 bases and J by 1 base, and 10 bases separated the two germline ends. The CDR3 sequence is CASSLGHSNTEAFF. CDR3 sequence (DNA): TGCGCCAGCAGCCTGGGACACTCGAACACTGAAGCTTTCTTT.

The chain recombines TRBV6-4 with TRBJ2-2; 13 bases agree with TRBD2. The CDR3 runs 16 residues. Germline V gene data show CDR1 as MRHNA and CDR2 as SNTAGT. V was clipped by 4 bases and J by 1 base; unmatched bases: 0. The CDR3 region is CASSGLAGGNTGELFF. CDR3 DNA sequence: TGTGCCAGCAGTGGACTAGCGGGAGGGAACACCGGGGAGCTGTTTTTT.

The chain employs TRBV19 and TRBJ1-4, with 7 bases aligning to TRBD1. Trimming took 3 bases from V and 4 from J; bases not matched to a gene: 8. This CDR3 has 16 amino acids. The V gene's germline CDR1 is LNHDA and CDR2 SQIVND (reference sequence). DNA of the CDR3: TGTGCCAGTAGTATCCAACAGGGGATCTTTAATGAAAAACTGTTTTTT. Encoded protein: CASSIQQGIFNEKLFF.

This clone came up many times. V gene TRBV7-2 combines with J gene TRBJ1-2; D remains ambiguous. Trimming cost V 0 bases and J 5 bases, with 4 bases left between them. This CDR3 spans 12 amino acids. Germline V gene data show CDR1 as SGHTA and CDR2 as FQGNSA. The CDR3, as DNA: TGTGCCAGCAGCTTAGCGCAGTATGGCTACACCTTC. Translated, it gives CASSLAQYGYTF.

The chain joins TRBV30 to TRBJ2-7; D is possibly TRBD1 (6 bases). This CDR3 comprises 13 residues. Trimming removed 2 bases from V and 0 bases from J, with 8 bases in between. CDR1 is GTSNPN and CDR2 is SVGIG in the germline V gene (reference sequence). CDR3 coding DNA: TGTGCCTGGAGTACAGGGAGCTCCTACGAGCAGTACTTC. Translation gives CAWSTGSSYEQYF.

This chain links TRBV28 with TRBJ2-5; maybe TRBD1 (5 bases). Per germline, CDR1 MDHEN and CDR2 SYDVKM. The ends were cut back, 2 bases at V and 2 bases at J, with 12 bases in the middle. CDR3 size: 15 residues. This CDR3 reads CASSLTGTGQETQYF. The CDR3 DNA reads TGTGCCAGCAGTTTAACCGGCACAGGACAAGAGACCCAGTACTTC.

This chain connects TRBV29-1 to TRBJ1-5, with D unresolved. Trimming shortened V by 4 bases and J by 0 bases, and 16 bases separated the two germline ends. Germline CDR1 and CDR2: SQVTM and ANQGSEA. CDR3 length: 16 residues. CDR3 protein: CSVGISACYSNQPQHF. In DNA form, the CDR3 reads TGCAGCGTTGGAATTTCAGCGTGTTATAGCAATCAGCCCCAGCATTTT.

The gene calls are TRBV7-2 and TRBJ2-5; perhaps TRBD1 as D (6 bases). CDR1 SGHTA and CDR2 FQGNSA come from the germline V gene. There are 15 residues in the CDR3. V was trimmed by 2 bases and J by 11 bases, leaving 21 bases between them. CDR3 residues: CASSLNFGDGTPQYF. In DNA form, the CDR3 reads TGTGCCAGCAGCTTAAACTTCGGTGACGGGACACCTCAGTACTTC.

V is TRBV15 and J is TRBJ1-1; the D gene is possibly TRBD1 (6 bases). Germline V gene lookup returns CDR1 LNHNV and CDR2 YYDKDF (reference sequence). Deletions cut 5 bases from V and 0 bases from J, with 22 bases between. The CDR3 is made up of 18 amino acids. The CDR3 loop reads CATSGTGIPSGVNTEAFF. CDR3 coding DNA: TGTGCCACCAGCGGAACAGGGATACCAAGCGGGGTGAACACTGAAGCTTTCTTT. Drawing the rest from reference TRBV15 and TRBJ1-1, the complete variable domain is DAMVIQNPRYQVTQFGKPVTLSCSQTLNHNVMYWYQQKSSQAPKLLFHYYDKDFNNEADTPDNFQSRRPNTSFCFLDIRSPGLGDTAMYLCATSGTGIPSGVNTEAFFGQGTRLTVV.

The V call is TRBV7-6, the J call TRBJ1-3; D is ambiguous. Per germline, CDR1 SGHVS and CDR2 FNYEAQ. The CDR3 has 14 amino acids. V was shortened by 5 bases and J by 8 bases, with 16 bases between the two germline ends. The CDR3 nucleotides are TGTGCCAGCAGCCATGCCGACATTCAGGACACCATATATTTT. It encodes CASSHADIQDTIYF.

The chain employs TRBV15 and TRBJ2-5; D is ambiguous. The end of the DNA fits TRBJ2-7 better, so the J call may be wrong. CDR1 is LNHNV and CDR2 is YYDKDF in the germline V gene (reference sequence). The CDR3 contains 14 residues. The CDR3: CATSRDRPDYEQYF. The CDR3 DNA reads TGTGCCACCAGCAGAGATAGGCCCGACTACGAGCAGTACTTC.